This T cell receptor (beta chain) was sequenced for a study of T cell responses to AZD1222 COVID-19 vaccine. Overall study findings and caveats: Once two AZD1222 doses were given, Spike-specific TCR breadth and depth went up. The donor cohort was predominantly white British with a female majority, and clonal diversity may have been underestimated. No repertoire was sampled before or during the peak T cell response, only after it.

The count of this clone is one. The antigen remains undetermined. The method was immunoSEQ multiplex PCR; TCRdb's version includes in-frame clones alone and lacks a portion of them. The sample includes about 130,000 clones, 86% of them seen just once. This TCR was recovered from an adult in good health. This material consisted of peripheral blood, taken on day 0 of AZD1222 vaccination.

CDR3 protein: CASSLRPQAAQGYEQYF. CDR3 in DNA: TGTGCCAGCAGCTTAAGGCCGCAGGCGGCACAAGGCTACGAGCAGTACTTC. The chain carries TRBV7-2 and TRBJ2-7, with D unclear. CDR3 size: 17 residues. Germline CDR1 reads SGHTA; CDR2 reads FQGNSA. With 2 bases removed from V and 3 bases from J, the gap between germline ends came to 20 bases.